Here is one T cell receptor (beta chain) with its context. The sample originates from a study of PD-1 blockade in classical Hodgkin lymphoma. Libraries were prepared by immunoSEQ multiplex PCR; TCRdb keeps only in-frame clonotypes and omits some of them. Of about 30,000 clones in the sample, about 86% were seen once. Time point indicated: cycle 4 day 1 (C4D1), after five to seven weeks of nivolumab. Every patient was affected by relapse after autologous stem cell transplantation, while exposure to brentuximab vedotin was not uniform. Magnetic negative selection was used to purify CD4+ T cells from thawed PBMCs. The CDR3 is made up of 13 amino acids. Trimming pared 2 bases from V and 0 bases from J, leaving 3 bases between. Germline assignment: CDR1 MNHNY and CDR2 SVGAGI (reference sequence).

The source was CD4+ T cells from blood, collected before the fourth cycle of nivolumab. The rearrangement links TRBV6-6 to TRBJ2-3; D is uncertain. The sequence derives from a human donor with classical Hodgkin lymphoma. The CDR3 region has the DNA TGTGCCAGCAGTTACGTTAGCACAGATACGCAGTATTTT. This gives the protein CASSYVSTDTQYF.